The 29 T cell receptor beta chains in this list originate from one sample, sequenced in a study of cytomegalovirus exposure and HLA in healthy donors. Repertoires were generated with immunoSEQ multiplex PCR, while TCRdb's copy carries only in-frame clones and drops some. The sample lists 45,000 to 65,000 clones, around 90% seen once, with approximately 8.1% in the top ten. Sequences were obtained from PBMCs. The source of these receptors is a woman between 18 and 29 years old in good health and CMV-seropositive.

This chain uses TRBV4-1 with TRBJ2-7; possible D gene TRBD1, 6 bases. V was cut by 0 bases and J by 7 bases, with 13 bases left in between. The CDR3 consists of 14 residues. Germline-derived CDR1 and CDR2 are MGHRA and YSYEKL. The CDR3 sequence is CASSQEFQGWEQYF. The CDR3 DNA follows: TGCGCCAGCAGCCAAGAATTCCAGGGGTGGGAGCAGTACTTC.

The J gene is TRBJ1-4, the V gene TRBV11-2; tentative D call: TRBD1 (5 bases). Germline lookup yields CDR1 SGHAT and CDR2 FQNNGV. This CDR3 is built from 15 residues. V lost 1 base to trimming and J lost 11 bases, with 17 bases between them. The CDR3 DNA follows: TGTGCCAGCAGCTTAGTCCAGGCAGGGAAGGGGAAACTGTTTTTT. The encoded protein is CASSLVQAGKGKLFF.

The J gene is TRBJ1-2, the V gene TRBV4-3, with 8 bases that match TRBD1. With V trimmed by 0 bases and J by 5 bases, 8 bases remained unmatched. The germline CDR1 and CDR2 sequences are LGHNA and YSLEER. This CDR3 comprises 16 residues. The CDR3: CASSQEVQGAAYGYTF. The DNA for the CDR3 is TGCGCCAGCAGCCAAGAAGTCCAGGGGGCGGCGTATGGCTACACCTTC.

This chain uses TRBV5-4 with TRBJ1-2; D is perhaps TRBD1 (5 bases). The germline V gene has CDR1 SGHNT and CDR2 YYREEE (reference sequence). The germline V and J ends were trimmed by 5 bases and 10 bases, with 18 bases remaining between them. The CDR3 is made up of 13 amino acids. CDR3 nucleotides: TGTGCCAGCAGGCCTCTGGGGCGCGGTGACTACACCTTC. This gives the protein CASRPLGRGDYTF.

The chain uses TRBV5-6 and TRBJ1-6, with D possibly matching TRBD1 (6 bases). Deletions cut 2 bases from V and 3 bases from J, with 12 bases between. The germline CDR1 and CDR2 sequences are SGHDT and YYEEEE. CDR3 length: 16 amino acids. CDR3 in DNA: TGTGCCAGCAGCTTTATGAAGGACAGCTATAATTCACCCCTCCACTTT. Translated, it gives CASSFMKDSYNSPLHF. Full variable domain (outside the CDR3, taken from reference TRBV5-6 and TRBJ1-6): DAGVTQSPTHLIKTRGQQVTLRCSPKSGHDTVSWYQQALGQGPQFIFQYYEEEERQRGNFPDRFSGHQFPNYSSELNVNALLLGDSALYLCASSFMKDSYNSPLHFGNGTRLTVT.

This clone has only a few counts. In DNA form, the CDR3 reads TGCGCCAGCAGCTTGTCGTTAGCGGATACGCAGTATTTT. As protein: CASSLSLADTQYF. The V gene is TRBV5-1, the J gene TRBJ2-3; a possible D gene is TRBD2 (5 bases). The CDR3 consists of 13 residues. Germline CDR1 SGHRS, CDR2 YFSETQ. Trimming removed 1 base from V and 6 bases from J, with 9 bases in between.

This chain links TRBV5-6 with TRBJ2-7; 10 nucleotides agree with TRBD1. The germline CDR1 and CDR2 sequences are SGHDT and YYEEEE. The CDR3 is made up of 15 amino acids. J was trimmed by 5 bases and V by 2 bases; bases with no gene match: 7. CDR3 DNA sequence: TGTGCCAGCAGCTTCCAAGGACAGGGGGGGGACGAGCAGTACTTC. Residues: CASSFQGQGGDEQYF.

The V gene is TRBV9, the J gene TRBJ2-3; D perhaps matches TRBD2 (6 bases). CDR1 and CDR2 (germline): SGDLS, YYNGEE. This CDR3 has 17 residues. V shed 2 bases and J shed 2 bases, with 18 bases lying between them. CDR3 sequence reads: CASSVGSGVGNTDTQYF. In nucleotides, the CDR3 is TGTGCCAGCAGCGTCGGGTCGGGGGTTGGCAACACAGATACGCAGTATTTT.

V usage is TRBV19 and J usage is TRBJ2-7; D perhaps matches TRBD1 (5 bases). The CDR3 totals 14 residues. Trimming cost V 3 bases and J 0 bases, with 9 bases left between them. Germline V lookup: CDR1 LNHDA, CDR2 SQIVND (reference sequence). In DNA form, the CDR3 reads TGTGCCAGTAGTATTGGGCAGGGCTCCTACGAGCAGTACTTC. Translation gives CASSIGQGSYEQYF.

The chain is built from TRBV27 and TRBJ1-5; D gene ambiguous. The CDR3 is 15 residues long. Germline lookup yields CDR1 MNHEY and CDR2 SMNVEV (reference sequence). V lost 8 bases, J lost 0 bases, and 14 bases lay in between. This CDR3 is CASGTRGYSNQPQHF. CDR3 sequence (DNA): TGTGCCAGCGGTACTCGGGGATATAGCAATCAGCCCCAGCATTTT.

V and J are TRBV27 and TRBJ1-5; no clear D. V gave up 5 bases and J gave up 3 bases, with 14 bases separating them. This CDR3 region has 15 residues. Germline loops: CDR1 MNHEY, CDR2 SMNVEV (reference sequence). The CDR3, as DNA: TGTGCCAGCAGTGTCGAGGGTTTAAACAATCAGCCCCAGCATTTT. Its protein product is CASSVEGLNNQPQHF.

This clone has just a few counts. The rearrangement joins TRBV5-1 to TRBJ1-1; 8 bases agree with TRBD1. CDR1 SGHRS and CDR2 YFSETQ come from the germline V gene. The CDR3 totals 13 residues. Losses at the gene ends were 2 bases for V and 6 bases for J; bases not matched to a gene: 3. CDR3 loop: CASSFSTGAEAFF. In nucleotides, the CDR3 is TGCGCCAGCAGCTTCTCGACAGGGGCTGAAGCTTTCTTT.

V gene TRBV28 combines with J gene TRBJ2-1, with TRBD2 matching over 10 bases. In germline, CDR1 is MDHEN, CDR2 SYDVKM. The CDR3 runs to 17 residues. Unmatched junction bases numbered 13, after V lost 3 bases and J lost 8 bases. The CDR3 region is CASSFVFRAGGQDEQFF. Here the CDR3 DNA reads TGTGCCAGCAGTTTCGTTTTCCGAGCGGGGGGGCAGGATGAGCAGTTCTTC.

The CDR3 loop is CASGDWDMLAKNIQYF. The CDR3 nucleotides are TGTGCCAGTGGCGACTGGGACATGTTGGCCAAAAACATTCAGTACTTC. The chain carries TRBV19 and TRBJ2-4; possibly TRBD1 for D (6 bases). Germline CDR1 and CDR2: LNHDA and SQIVND (reference sequence). The CDR3 totals 16 residues. Trimming shortened V by 8 bases and J by 1 base, and 18 bases separated the two germline ends.

The chain employs TRBV29-1 and TRBJ2-7; 7 bases line up with TRBD2. The CDR3 spans 20 residues. V lost 6 bases to trimming and J lost 4 bases; unmatched junction nucleotides: 30. The germline gives CDR1 SQVTM, CDR2 ANQGSEA. As DNA, the CDR3 is TGCAGCGTCCAGGGACCCCGGTATATGGGGGGTACGACGGGGGGATACGAGCAGTACTTC. It encodes CSVQGPRYMGGTTGGYEQYF.

The rearrangement joins TRBV15 to TRBJ1-2, with 7 bases that match TRBD1. Germline V gives CDR1 LNHNV, CDR2 YYDKDF (reference sequence). The CDR3 contains 14 residues. V dropped 7 bases and J dropped 4; count of bases not matched to a gene: 9. CDR3 amino acids: CATTRDRELYGYTF. The DNA of the CDR3 is TGTGCCACCACCCGAGACAGGGAACTCTATGGCTACACCTTC.

This chain joins TRBV11-2 and TRBJ2-1; 13 bases line up with TRBD2. Germline trimming cut 5 bases from V and 0 bases from J; bases unmatched to any gene: 10. The germline V gene has CDR1 SGHAT and CDR2 FQNNGV. The CDR3 contains 19 residues. The DNA of the CDR3 is TGTGCCAGCAGCCTCCCGACTAGCGGGGGGTCCAGCTCCTACAATGAGCAGTTCTTC. Protein sequence: CASSLPTSGGSSSYNEQFF.

CDR3 DNA: TGTGCCAGCAGTGTAAAGCCCTGGACAGGGGGCTACGAGCAGTACTTC. Amino acid sequence: CASSVKPWTGGYEQYF. The chain recombines TRBV28 with TRBJ2-7; 10 positions match TRBD1. The CDR3 loop spans 16 amino acids. J was trimmed by 3 bases and V by 5 bases; bases with no gene match: 10. Germline CDR1 reads MDHEN; CDR2 reads SYDVKM.

V is TRBV7-2 and J is TRBJ1-5, with TRBD1 matching 8 bases. Losses at the gene ends were 5 bases for V and 3 bases for J; bases not matched to a gene: 3. This CDR3 spans 14 amino acids. The germline gives CDR1 SGHTA, CDR2 FQGNSA. This CDR3 reads CASSEDRANQPQHF. Here the CDR3 DNA reads TGTGCCAGCAGCGAGGACAGGGCCAATCAGCCCCAGCATTTT.

This sequence joins TRBV11-2 and TRBJ1-6, with 9 bases lining up with TRBD1. The CDR3 extends over 15 amino acids. The trim removed 2 bases at V and 6 bases at J, leaving 2 bases unmatched. Per germline, CDR1 SGHAT and CDR2 FQNNGV. In DNA form, the CDR3 reads TGTGCCAGCAGCTTATTGGACAGGGGTAATTCACCCCTCCACTTT. Its protein is CASSLLDRGNSPLHF.

The chain combines TRBV5-7 with TRBJ1-6; D is perhaps TRBD1 (6 bases). TRBV5-7 is an ORF, with its function uncertain. The CDR3 runs to 18 residues. Trimming removed 1 base at V and 6 bases at J, with 20 bases between. The CDR3 loop is CASSLKGHSPEGNSPLHF. CDR3 nucleotide sequence: TGTGCCAGCAGCTTGAAGGGACACAGCCCAGAAGGTAATTCACCCCTCCACTTT.

The count of this clone is one. This sequence joins TRBV19 and TRBJ1-1; the D gene is possibly TRBD1 (6 bases). This CDR3 is 15 amino acids long. The V gene lost 3 bases and the J gene lost 1 base, with 12 bases spanning the gap. Germline CDR1 reads LNHDA; CDR2 reads SQIVND (reference sequence). For the CDR3, the DNA is TGTGCCAGTAGTATTCCCGGGGGGGCGAACACTGAAGCTTTCTTT. This codes for CASSIPGGANTEAFF.

V gene TRBV2 combines with J gene TRBJ2-1, with TRBD2 identical over 7 bases. This CDR3 comprises 13 residues. Germline CDR1 SNHLY, CDR2 FYNNEI. The J segment lost 4 bases and the V segment lost 10 bases, leaving 7 bases of the junction unmatched. CDR3 sequence: CATSASGYNEQFF. CDR3 bases: TGTGCCACGTCGGCTAGCGGTTACAATGAGCAGTTCTTC.

The chain links TRBV29-1 to TRBJ2-1; the D is unclear. Looked up from germline, CDR1 is SQVTM and CDR2 is ANQGSEA. The CDR3 is 13 amino acids. Trimming removed 8 bases at V and 4 bases at J, with 15 bases between. The CDR3 DNA is TGCAGCTCAGTTCTCTTCTCGTACAATGAGCAGTTCTTC. Translation: CSSVLFSYNEQFF.

The chain employs TRBV28 and TRBJ1-1, with a possible D match to TRBD1 (5 bases). The CDR3 covers 13 residues. CDR1 MDHEN and CDR2 SYDVKM come from the germline V gene. Deletions cut 8 bases from V and 3 bases from J, with 13 bases between. The DNA for the CDR3 is TGTGCCAGCGTAAGAGGAGGGGACACTGAAGCTTTCTTT. Encoded protein: CASVRGGDTEAFF.

The count of this clone is one. This chain links TRBV15 with TRBJ2-6, with a possible D match to TRBD1 (6 bases). V was shortened by 5 bases and J by 2 bases, with 13 bases between the two germline ends. The CDR3 has 16 amino acids. CDR1 and CDR2 from the germline V gene are LNHNV and YYDKDF (reference sequence). This CDR3 reads CATSPQGLTGANVLTF. In DNA form, the CDR3 reads TGTGCCACCAGCCCACAGGGCCTGACTGGGGCCAACGTCCTGACTTTC. The variable domain in full, with the rest retrieved from reference TRBV15 and TRBJ2-6, is DAMVIQNPRYQVTQFGKPVTLSCSQTLNHNVMYWYQQKSSQAPKLLFHYYDKDFNNEADTPDNFQSRRPNTSFCFLDIRSPGLGDTAMYLCATSPQGLTGANVLTFGAGSRLTVL.

The chain joins TRBV28 to TRBJ2-3, with 12 bases identical to TRBD2. The ends lost 8 bases at V and 2 bases at J; junction bases unmatched: 8. This CDR3 is 16 amino acids long. Germline V gene lookup returns CDR1 MDHEN and CDR2 SYDVKM. CDR3 in amino acids: CASATSGGAVTDTQYF. The DNA of the CDR3 is TGTGCCAGCGCGACTAGCGGGGGAGCAGTCACAGATACGCAGTATTTT.

A single count supports this clone. The V call is TRBV9, the J call TRBJ1-6; D possibly corresponds to TRBD1 (6 bases). The length of the CDR3 is 15 residues. V was shortened by 4 bases and J by 6 bases, with 14 bases between the two germline ends. The V gene's germline CDR1 is SGDLS and CDR2 YYNGEE. In nucleotides, the CDR3 is TGTGCCAGCAGCCCCCAGACAGGCCCTAATTCACCCCTCCACTTT. Translated, it gives CASSPQTGPNSPLHF.

V gene TRBV19 combines with J gene TRBJ2-7, with D possibly being TRBD2 (6 bases). The CDR3 is 14 amino acids. Trimming took 6 bases from V and 2 from J, leaving 14 bases between them. Germline CDR1 LNHDA, CDR2 SQIVND (reference sequence). CDR3 in amino acids: CASRPRGNPYEQYF. The CDR3 DNA sequence: TGTGCCAGTAGGCCTCGGGGGAACCCCTACGAGCAGTACTTC.